This TCR beta chain is from a study of response to subunit inactivated influenza vaccine. The CDR3 sequence is 15 residues long. The V gene's germline CDR1 is SEHNR and CDR2 FQNEAQ (reference sequence). V lost 7 bases to trimming and J lost 4 bases, with 19 bases between them. MiXCR, run by TCRdb on the RT-PCR reads, gives a single entry per CDR3 protein. The sample holds about 830,000 distinct CDR3 sequences, roughly 18% seen once. The TCR originated in a man aged 45 to 65 who received an inactivated influenza vaccine. The material was PBMCs from blood, obtained roughly 5 days after vaccination. This chain joins TRBV7-9 and TRBJ1-2; a possible D gene is TRBD1 (5 bases). CDR3 region: CASTRGLDWSYGYTF. The CDR3 nucleotides are TGTGCCAGCACCCGGGGGTTGGATTGGAGCTATGGCTACACCTTC.